A selection of T cell receptor beta chains follows, all from one sample in a study of CD8+CD57+ T cells in acquired aplastic anemia. TCRdb itself ran the reads through MiXCR, one entry per CDR3 protein. Altogether 250,000 to 350,000 distinct CDR3 sequences are present, 45% to 65% being singletons, with the ten largest covering approximately 1.3%. Sequencing was carried out using sorted CD4+, CD8+, or CD8+CD57+ T cells (not recorded which) from PBMCs. The receptors derive from a human donor with aplastic anemia. CDR3s include the opening cysteine and the closing phenylalanine or tryptophan. D genes are given only for firm matches. The size of a clone is reported for some rows only, either as once, few or many, or as a class for expanded clones.

j_call: TRBJ2-7; clone_size: NA; v_call: TRBV7-2; d_call: TRBD2; cdr3_nt: TGTGCCAGCAGCCCCCAGCCAGCGGGGGCCTCTACCCACGAGCAGTACTTC; cdr3_aa: CASSPQPAGASTHEQYF
j_call: TRBJ2-3; clone_size: many; v_call: TRBV12-3/TRBV12-4; d_call: TRBD2; cdr3_nt: TGTGCCAGCAGTTTCACGGGACTAGCGGGGCTAAGCACAGATACGCAGTATTTT; cdr3_aa: CASSFTGLAGLSTDTQYF
j_call: TRBJ1-2; clone_size: few; v_call: TRBV2; d_call: NA; cdr3_nt: TGTGCCAGCAGTGCGACCCCCGGGACTGCGGGACCTCATGGCTACACCTTC; cdr3_aa: CASSATPGTAGPHGYTF
j_call: TRBJ2-3; clone_size: few; v_call: TRBV2; d_call: NA; cdr3_nt: TGTGCCAGCCAGGACGACCGGGGGACAGATACGCAGTATTTT; cdr3_aa: CASQDDRGTDTQYF
j_call: TRBJ2-7; clone_size: many; v_call: TRBV7-3; d_call: TRBD1; cdr3_nt: TGTGCCAGCAGCTTCGTCGACAGGGGGAGACCCTACGAGCAGTACTTC; cdr3_aa: CASSFVDRGRPYEQYF
j_call: TRBJ2-3; clone_size: NA; v_call: TRBV7-9; d_call: NA; cdr3_nt: TGTGCAGCCAGCACAGATACGCAGTATTTT; cdr3_aa: CAASTDTQYF
j_call: TRBJ2-2; clone_size: NA; v_call: TRBV9; d_call: NA; cdr3_nt: TGTGCCAGCAATCAGGGTGGGTCGGCCGGGGAGCTGTTTTTT; cdr3_aa: CASNQGGSAGELFF
j_call: TRBJ2-5; clone_size: NA; v_call: TRBV7-2; d_call: TRBD2; cdr3_nt: TGTGCCAGCAGTACGGGGACTAGGGGAACAGGGGAGACCCAGTACTTC; cdr3_aa: CASSTGTRGTGETQYF
j_call: TRBJ2-2; clone_size: many; v_call: TRBV6-6; d_call: TRBD2; cdr3_nt: TGTGCCAGCAGAGCTGCGGGACTAGCGGGAGTTACGGACACCGGGGAGCTGTTTTTT; cdr3_aa: CASRAAGLAGVTDTGELFF
j_call: TRBJ2-7; clone_size: NA; v_call: TRBV5-6; d_call: NA; cdr3_nt: TGTGCCAGCAGCTTACAGGGAACTAGAGCAAACGAGCAGTACTTC; cdr3_aa: CASSLQGTRANEQYF
j_call: TRBJ1-5; clone_size: NA; v_call: TRBV7-2; d_call: NA; cdr3_nt: TGTGCCAGCAGCCCTACGGCGGGGGGCTTAGGCAATCAGCCCCAGCATTTT; cdr3_aa: CASSPTAGGLGNQPQHF
j_call: TRBJ2-2; clone_size: many; v_call: TRBV7-9; d_call: NA; cdr3_nt: TGTGCCAGCAGCCTCCACAGGATTATGCACACCGGGGAGCTGTTTTTT; cdr3_aa: CASSLHRIMHTGELFF
j_call: TRBJ2-3; clone_size: NA; v_call: TRBV15; d_call: NA; cdr3_nt: TGTGCCACCAGCAGAGTAGTTACTAGCACAGATAAGCAGTATTTT; cdr3_aa: CATSRVVTSTDKQYF
j_call: TRBJ2-3; clone_size: NA; v_call: TRBV7-9; d_call: NA; cdr3_nt: TGTGCCAGCAGGACGGAGGGGTTGGGAACAGATACGCAGTATTTT; cdr3_aa: CASRTEGLGTDTQYF
j_call: TRBJ2-2; clone_size: NA; v_call: TRBV10-3; d_call: NA; cdr3_nt: TGTGCCATTAAGACAGAGGGGACGACCGGGGAGCTGTTTTTT; cdr3_aa: CAIKTEGTTGELFF
j_call: TRBJ2-7; clone_size: NA; v_call: TRBV28; d_call: TRBD2; cdr3_nt: TGTGCCAGCAGTCCGATACTAGCGGGGGGCGCCTACGAGCAGTACTTC; cdr3_aa: CASSPILAGGAYEQYF
j_call: TRBJ2-7; clone_size: many; v_call: TRBV3-1; d_call: NA; cdr3_nt: TGTGCCAGCAGCCAGGTACTATTCTACGAGCAGTACTTC; cdr3_aa: CASSQVLFYEQYF
j_call: TRBJ2-7; clone_size: many; v_call: TRBV5-8; d_call: TRBD1; cdr3_nt: TGTGCCAGCACGTGGGGACAGGGGGGCGAGCAGTACTTC; cdr3_aa: CASTWGQGGEQYF
j_call: TRBJ2-1; clone_size: NA; v_call: TRBV7-3; d_call: NA; cdr3_nt: TGTGCTAGCAGCCCGTCCGGGGCCGGTTACAATGAGCAGTTCTTC; cdr3_aa: CASSPSGAGYNEQFF
j_call: TRBJ2-3; clone_size: few; v_call: TRBV7-9; d_call: NA; cdr3_nt: TGTGCCAGCAGCCCCGATCCCACGGATACGCAGTATTTT; cdr3_aa: CASSPDPTDTQYF
j_call: TRBJ1-4; clone_size: NA; v_call: TRBV7-2; d_call: TRBD1; cdr3_nt: TGTGCCAGCAGCTTGACAGGGATTAATGAAAGACTGTCTTTT; cdr3_aa: CASSLTGINERLSF
j_call: TRBJ1-2; clone_size: once; v_call: TRBV7-9; d_call: NA; cdr3_nt: TGTGCCAGCAGCTTCCCAGGGGAAGGTGAGGGCTACACCTTC; cdr3_aa: CASSFPGEGEGYTF